This T cell receptor beta chain was captured in a study of cytomegalovirus exposure and HLA in healthy donors. General study results and limits: In terms of immune exposure information, only CMV serostatus was available. TCR beta sequences reportedly predicted most subjects' HLA-A and HLA-B alleles accurately.

PCR amplification relied on 60 Vbeta primers (plus 13 Jbeta primers). This table comes from immunoSEQ multiplex PCR, and its TCRdb copy is limited to in-frame clones, with some not included. The repertoire holds approximately 120,000 clones, with roughly 77% as singletons. As for this clone: Its antigen remains unknown.

There are 19 residues in the CDR3. The ends lost 0 bases at V and 0 bases at J; junction bases unmatched: 11. The V gene's germline CDR1 is SGHDN and CDR2 FVKESK. The V gene is TRBV14, the J gene TRBJ2-7, with 10 bases aligning to TRBD2. This sequence was found in a woman aged 30 to 39 in good health and CMV-seronegative. Sequenced input: PBMCs. This chain's CDR3 is CASSQDETSGLFDSYEQYF. The CDR3 bases are TGTGCCAGCAGCCAAGATGAGACTAGCGGGCTATTTGACTCCTACGAGCAGTACTTC.